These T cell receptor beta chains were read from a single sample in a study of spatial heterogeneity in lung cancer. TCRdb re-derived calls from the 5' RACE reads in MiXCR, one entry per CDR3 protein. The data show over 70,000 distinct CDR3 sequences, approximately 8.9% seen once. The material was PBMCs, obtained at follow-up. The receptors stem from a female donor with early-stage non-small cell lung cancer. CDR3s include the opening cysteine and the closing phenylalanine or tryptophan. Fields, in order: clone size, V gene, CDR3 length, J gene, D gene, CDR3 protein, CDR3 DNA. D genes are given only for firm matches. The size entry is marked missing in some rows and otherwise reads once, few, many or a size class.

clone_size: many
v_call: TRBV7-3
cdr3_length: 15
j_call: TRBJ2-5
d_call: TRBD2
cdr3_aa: CASSFYGRALETQYF
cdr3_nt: TGTGCCAGCAGCTTCTACGGGAGGGCCTTAGAGACCCAGTACTTC

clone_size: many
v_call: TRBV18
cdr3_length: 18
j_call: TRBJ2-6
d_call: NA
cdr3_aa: CASSQTVPHGTEANVLTF
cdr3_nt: TGTGCCAGCTCACAAACCGTCCCCCACGGGACGGAGGCCAACGTCCTGACTTTC

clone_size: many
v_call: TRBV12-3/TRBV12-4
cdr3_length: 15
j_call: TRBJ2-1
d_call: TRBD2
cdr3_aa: CASRQTSGGGGEQFF
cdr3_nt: TGTGCCAGCAGACAGACTAGCGGGGGCGGAGGTGAGCAGTTCTTC

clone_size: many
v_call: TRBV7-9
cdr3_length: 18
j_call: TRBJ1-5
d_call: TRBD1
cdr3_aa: CASSLEGRDRRYNQPQHF
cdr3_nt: TGTGCCAGCAGCTTAGAGGGGCGGGACAGGCGATACAATCAGCCCCAGCATTTT

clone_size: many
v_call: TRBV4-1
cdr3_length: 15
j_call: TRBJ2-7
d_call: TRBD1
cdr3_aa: CASSQEPGGGYEQYF
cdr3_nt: TGCGCCAGCAGCCAGGAGCCAGGGGGCGGCTACGAGCAGTACTTC

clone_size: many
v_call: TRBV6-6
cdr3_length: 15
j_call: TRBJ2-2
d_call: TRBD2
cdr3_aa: CASSRTSSNTGELFF
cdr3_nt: TGTGCCAGCAGCCGGACTAGCAGTAACACCGGGGAGCTGTTTTTT

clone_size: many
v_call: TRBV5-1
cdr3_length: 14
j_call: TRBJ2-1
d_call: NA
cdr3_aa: CASSLMTGDNEQFF
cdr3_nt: TGCGCCAGCAGCTTGATGACCGGAGACAATGAGCAGTTCTTC

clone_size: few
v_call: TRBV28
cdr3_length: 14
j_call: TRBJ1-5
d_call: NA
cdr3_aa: CASSLDRIDQPQHF
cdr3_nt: TGTGCCAGCAGTCTAGACAGGATAGATCAGCCCCAGCATTTT

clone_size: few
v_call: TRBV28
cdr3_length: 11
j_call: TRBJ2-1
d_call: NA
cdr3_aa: CATNRVNEQFF
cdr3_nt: TGTGCCACCAACAGGGTAAATGAGCAGTTCTTC

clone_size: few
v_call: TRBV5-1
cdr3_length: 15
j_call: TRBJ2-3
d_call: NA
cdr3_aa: CASSLDGRGTDTQYF
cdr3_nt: TGCGCCAGCAGCTTGGATGGGAGGGGGACAGATACGCAGTATTTT

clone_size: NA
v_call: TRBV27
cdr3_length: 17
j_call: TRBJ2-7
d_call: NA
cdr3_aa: CASSPSFHREGGYEQYF
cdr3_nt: TGTGCCAGCAGTCCCAGCTTCCACAGGGAAGGTGGGTACGAGCAGTACTTC

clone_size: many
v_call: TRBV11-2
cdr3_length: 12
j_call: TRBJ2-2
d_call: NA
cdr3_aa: CASSLGTGELFF
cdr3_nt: TGTGCCAGCAGTTTAGGCACCGGGGAGCTGTTTTTT

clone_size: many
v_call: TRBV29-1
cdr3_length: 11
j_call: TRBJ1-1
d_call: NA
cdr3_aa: CSVQWDTEAFF
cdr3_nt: TGCAGCGTGCAGTGGGACACTGAAGCTTTCTTT

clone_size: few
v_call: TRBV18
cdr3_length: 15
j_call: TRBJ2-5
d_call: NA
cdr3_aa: CASSIRQANQETQYF
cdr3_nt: TGTGCCAGCTCAATAAGACAGGCCAACCAAGAGACCCAGTACTTC

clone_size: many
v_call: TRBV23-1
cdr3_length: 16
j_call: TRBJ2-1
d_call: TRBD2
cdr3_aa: CASSHLAGVVSNEQFF
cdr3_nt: TGCGCCAGCAGTCATTTAGCGGGAGTCGTTTCCAATGAGCAGTTCTTC

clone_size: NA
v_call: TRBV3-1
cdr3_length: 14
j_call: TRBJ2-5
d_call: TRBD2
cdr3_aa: CASSQGGGRETQYF
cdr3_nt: TGTGCCAGCAGCCAAGGCGGGGGTCGGGAGACCCAGTACTTC

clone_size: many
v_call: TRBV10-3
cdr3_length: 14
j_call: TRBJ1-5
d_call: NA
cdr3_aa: CAISESTDNQPQHF
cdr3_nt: TGTGCCATCAGTGAGTCTACAGACAATCAGCCCCAGCATTTT

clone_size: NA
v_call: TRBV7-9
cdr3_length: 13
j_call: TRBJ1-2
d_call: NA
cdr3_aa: CASSARRGLGYTF
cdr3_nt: TGTGCCAGCAGCGCCCGAAGGGGACTCGGCTACACCTTC

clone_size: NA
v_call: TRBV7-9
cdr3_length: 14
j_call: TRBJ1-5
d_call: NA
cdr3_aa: CASSLPSSNQPQHF
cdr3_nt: TGTGCCAGCAGCTTGCCAAGTAGCAATCAGCCCCAGCATTTT

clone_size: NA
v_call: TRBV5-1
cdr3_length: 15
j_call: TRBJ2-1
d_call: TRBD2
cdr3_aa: CASSPITSGNNEQFF
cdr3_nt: TGCGCCAGCAGCCCGATTACTAGCGGGAACAATGAGCAGTTCTTC

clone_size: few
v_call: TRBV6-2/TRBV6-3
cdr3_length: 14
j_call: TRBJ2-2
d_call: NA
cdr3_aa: CASRPNGNTGELFF
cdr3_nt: TGTGCCAGCAGGCCCAACGGGAACACCGGGGAGCTGTTTTTT

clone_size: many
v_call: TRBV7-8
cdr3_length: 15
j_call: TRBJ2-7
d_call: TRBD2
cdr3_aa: CASGARGGVGYEQYF
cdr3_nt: TGTGCCAGCGGTGCTCGGGGGGGCGTAGGGTACGAGCAGTACTTC

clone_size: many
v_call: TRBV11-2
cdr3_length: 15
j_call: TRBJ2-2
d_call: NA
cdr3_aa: CASSLLIENTGELFF
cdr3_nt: TGTGCCAGCAGCCTGCTGATAGAGAACACCGGGGAGCTGTTTTTT

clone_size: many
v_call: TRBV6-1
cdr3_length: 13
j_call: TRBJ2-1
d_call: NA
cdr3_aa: CASRLSRNNEQFF
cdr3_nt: TGTGCCAGCAGACTCTCCAGAAACAATGAGCAGTTCTTC

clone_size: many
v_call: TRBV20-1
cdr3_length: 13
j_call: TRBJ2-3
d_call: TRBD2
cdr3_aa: CSGGRGLGDTQYF
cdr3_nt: TGCAGCGGAGGGAGGGGATTGGGAGATACGCAGTATTTT

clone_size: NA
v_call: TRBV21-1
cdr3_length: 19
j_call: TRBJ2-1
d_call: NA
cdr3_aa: CASSKMGLAGGPRYNEQFF
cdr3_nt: TGTGCCAGCAGCAAAATGGGACTAGCGGGAGGGCCCCGCTACAATGAGCAGTTCTTC

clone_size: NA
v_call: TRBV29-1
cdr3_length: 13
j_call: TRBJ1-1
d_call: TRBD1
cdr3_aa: CSVSLTGLTEAFF
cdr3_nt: TGCAGCGTGAGTTTGACAGGGCTAACTGAAGCTTTCTTT

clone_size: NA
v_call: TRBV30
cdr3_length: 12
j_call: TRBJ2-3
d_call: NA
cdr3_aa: CALAGGTDTQYF
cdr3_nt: TGTGCCTTGGCAGGGGGCACAGATACGCAGTATTTT

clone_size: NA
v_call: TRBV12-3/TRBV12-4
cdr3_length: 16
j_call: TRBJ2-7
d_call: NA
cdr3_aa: CASSSGTYTSSYEQYF
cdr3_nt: TGTGCCAGCAGCTCCGGGACATATACCAGCTCCTACGAGCAGTACTTC

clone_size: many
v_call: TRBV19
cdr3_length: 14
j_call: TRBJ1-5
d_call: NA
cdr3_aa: CASSIGVPGQPQHF
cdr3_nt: TGTGCCAGTAGTATCGGAGTACCGGGTCAGCCCCAGCATTTT

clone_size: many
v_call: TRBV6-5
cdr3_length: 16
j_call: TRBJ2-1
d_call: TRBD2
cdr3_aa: CASSYVAGGALREQFF
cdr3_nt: TGTGCCAGCAGTTACGTTGCGGGAGGAGCCCTACGTGAGCAGTTCTTC

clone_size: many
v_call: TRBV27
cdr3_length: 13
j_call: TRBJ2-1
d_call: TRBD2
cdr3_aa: CASRPGGYNEQFF
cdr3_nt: TGTGCCAGCAGGCCGGGAGGGTACAATGAGCAGTTCTTC

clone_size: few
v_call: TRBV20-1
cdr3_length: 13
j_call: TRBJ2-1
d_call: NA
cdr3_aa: CSASTASYNEQFF
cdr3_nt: TGCAGTGCTAGTACAGCATCCTACAATGAGCAGTTCTTC

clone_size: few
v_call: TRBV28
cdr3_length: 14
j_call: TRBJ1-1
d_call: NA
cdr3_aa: CASSSPSGYTEAFF
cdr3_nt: TGTGCCAGCAGTTCCCCCTCAGGTTACACTGAAGCTTTCTTT

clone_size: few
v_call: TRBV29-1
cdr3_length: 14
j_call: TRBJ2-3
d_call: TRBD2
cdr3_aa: CSVVDGRRTDTQYF
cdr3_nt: TGCAGCGTTGTGGACGGGAGGCGCACAGATACGCAGTATTTT

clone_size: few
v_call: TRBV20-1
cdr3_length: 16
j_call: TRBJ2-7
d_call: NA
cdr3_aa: CSAIHRDGGRIHEQYF
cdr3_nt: TGCAGTGCCATCCACCGGGATGGAGGGAGGATCCACGAGCAGTACTTC

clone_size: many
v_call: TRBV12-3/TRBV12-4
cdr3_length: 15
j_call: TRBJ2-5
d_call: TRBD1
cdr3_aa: CASSRGQASQETQYF
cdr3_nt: TGTGCCAGCAGTAGGGGACAGGCATCGCAAGAGACCCAGTACTTC

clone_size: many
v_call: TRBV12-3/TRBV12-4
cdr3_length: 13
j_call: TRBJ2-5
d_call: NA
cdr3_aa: CASVGGGQETQYF
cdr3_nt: TGTGCCAGCGTGGGGGGAGGCCAAGAGACCCAGTACTTC

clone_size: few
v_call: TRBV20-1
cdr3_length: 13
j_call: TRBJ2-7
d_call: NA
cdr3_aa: CSASSGVVYEQYF
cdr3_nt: TGCAGTGCTAGTTCCGGGGTCGTCTACGAGCAGTACTTC

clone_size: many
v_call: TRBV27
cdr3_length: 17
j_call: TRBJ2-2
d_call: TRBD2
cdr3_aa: CASSFMRLAGRTGELFF
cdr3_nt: TGTGCCAGCAGTTTCATGCGGCTAGCGGGAAGGACCGGGGAGCTGTTTTTT

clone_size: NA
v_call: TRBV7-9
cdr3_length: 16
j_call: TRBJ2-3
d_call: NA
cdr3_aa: CASSSGAGLATDTQYF
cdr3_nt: TGTGCCAGCAGCTCTGGAGCAGGGCTAGCGACAGATACGCAGTATTTT

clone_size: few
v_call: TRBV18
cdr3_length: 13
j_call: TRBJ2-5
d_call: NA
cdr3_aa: CASSPGAEETQYF
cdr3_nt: TGTGCCAGCTCACCTGGGGCAGAAGAGACCCAGTACTTC

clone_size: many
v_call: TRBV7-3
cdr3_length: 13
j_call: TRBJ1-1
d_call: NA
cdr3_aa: CASSLREDTEAFF
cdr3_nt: TGTGCCAGCAGCTTACGTGAAGACACTGAAGCTTTCTTT

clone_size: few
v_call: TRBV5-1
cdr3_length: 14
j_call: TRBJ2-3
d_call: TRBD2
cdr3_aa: CASVAPGTKDTQYF
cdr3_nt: TGCGCCAGCGTTGCTCCCGGGACTAAAGATACGCAGTATTTT

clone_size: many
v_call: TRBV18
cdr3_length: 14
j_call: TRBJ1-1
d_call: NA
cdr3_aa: CASSPPAGGGEAFF
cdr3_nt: TGTGCCAGCTCACCACCGGCGGGGGGAGGTGAAGCTTTCTTT

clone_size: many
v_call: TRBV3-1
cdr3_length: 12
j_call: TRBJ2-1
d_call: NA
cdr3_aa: CASSPERDEQFF
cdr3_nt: TGTGCCAGCAGCCCTGAGAGGGATGAGCAGTTCTTC

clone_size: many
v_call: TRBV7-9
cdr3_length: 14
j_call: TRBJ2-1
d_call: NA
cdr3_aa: CASSEGGSYNEQFF
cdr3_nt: TGTGCCAGCAGTGAGGGGGGATCCTACAATGAGCAGTTCTTC

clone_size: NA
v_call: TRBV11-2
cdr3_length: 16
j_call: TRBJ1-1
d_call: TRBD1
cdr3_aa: CASRSVRQGRSTEAFF
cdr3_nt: TGTGCCAGCAGATCGGTCAGACAGGGGCGTAGCACTGAAGCTTTCTTT

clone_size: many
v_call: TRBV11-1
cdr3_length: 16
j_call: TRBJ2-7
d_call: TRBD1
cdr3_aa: CASSTTDRVLRYEQYF
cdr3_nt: TGTGCCAGCAGCACAACCGACAGGGTTCTACGCTACGAGCAGTACTTC

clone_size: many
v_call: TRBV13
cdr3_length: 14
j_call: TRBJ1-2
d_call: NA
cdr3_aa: CASSLLTGNYGYTF
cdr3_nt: TGTGCCAGCAGCCTCCTAACAGGGAACTATGGCTACACCTTC

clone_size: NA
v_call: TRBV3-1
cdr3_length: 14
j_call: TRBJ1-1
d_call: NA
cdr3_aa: CASSQMEREAEAFF
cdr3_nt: TGTGCCAGCAGCCAAATGGAGAGGGAGGCTGAAGCTTTCTTT

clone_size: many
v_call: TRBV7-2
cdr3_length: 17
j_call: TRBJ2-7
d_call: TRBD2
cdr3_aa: CASSFRGLAGGIYEQYF
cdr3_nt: TGTGCCAGCAGCTTTAGGGGACTAGCGGGAGGTATATACGAGCAGTACTTC